The 29 T cell receptor beta chains given below trace back to one sample, sequenced in a study of T cell responses to AZD1222 COVID-19 vaccine. Sequencing was performed with immunoSEQ multiplex PCR; in TCRdb, only in-frame clones are kept and a portion is missing. This table holds 70,000 or so clones, around 86% found once. The starting material was peripheral blood, obtained on day 0 of AZD1222 vaccination. The receptor source for this set is an adult in good health.

V gene TRBV5-1 combines with J gene TRBJ2-7; 9 bases match TRBD1. CDR1 is SGHRS and CDR2 is YFSETQ in the germline V gene. The J segment lost 4 bases and the V segment lost 5 bases, leaving 4 bases of the junction unmatched. The CDR3 covers 13 residues. DNA for the CDR3: TGCGCCAGCAGGGGGACAGGGTTTTACGAGCAGTACTTC. Its protein is CASRGTGFYEQYF.

The chain joins TRBV6-5 to TRBJ2-1; tentative D call: TRBD1 (5 bases). The CDR3 has 12 residues. Germline lookup yields CDR1 MNHEY and CDR2 SVGAGI. V was shortened by 5 bases and J by 11 bases, with 13 bases between the two germline ends. CDR3: CASSTRQLQQFF. CDR3 coding DNA: TGTGCCAGCAGTACCCGACAGTTGCAGCAGTTCTTC.

The V and J genes are TRBV2 and TRBJ1-5; no definite D call. The V gene's germline CDR1 is SNHLY and CDR2 FYNNEI. With 2 bases removed from V and 1 base from J, the gap between germline ends came to 6 bases. CDR3 length equals 14 residues. CDR3 in amino acids: CASSESFSNQPQHF. The CDR3 DNA reads TGTGCCAGCAGTGAATCTTTCAGCAATCAGCCCCAGCATTTT.

The chain has TRBV2 and TRBJ1-5, with unresolved D. Trimming took off 3 bases at V and 7 bases at J, with 10 bases between the two ends. The CDR3 is made up of 13 amino acids. CDR1 is SNHLY and CDR2 is FYNNEI in the germline V gene. In DNA form, the CDR3 reads TGTGCCAGCAGTGAGGCGCGGAAGCAGCCCCAGCATTTT. Protein sequence: CASSEARKQPQHF.

The gene calls are TRBV4-1 and TRBJ1-2, with 7 nucleotides matching TRBD1. There are 15 residues in the CDR3. Germline loops: CDR1 MGHRA, CDR2 YSYEKL. V trimming: 5 bases; J trimming: 1 base; junction bases outside the gene matches: 7. The chain's CDR3 is CASSKPGQVNYGYTF. The CDR3 DNA reads as TGCGCCAGCAGCAAACCCGGACAGGTTAACTATGGCTACACCTTC.

The genes are TRBV11-2 and TRBJ1-3, with D unclear. Germline V CDR1 and CDR2: SGHAT, FQNNGV. The germline V and J ends were trimmed by 3 bases and 3 bases, with 15 bases remaining between them. The CDR3 is 16 amino acids. CDR3 region: CASSFGRAANGNTIYF. The CDR3 bases are TGTGCCAGCAGCTTTGGAAGGGCGGCGAATGGAAACACCATATATTTT.

This chain joins TRBV3-1 (or the pseudogene TRBV3-2) and TRBJ2-7; D is possibly TRBD1 or TRBD2 (5 bases each). Germline CDR1 and CDR2: LGHDT and YNNKEL (reference sequence). Trimming took 1 base from V and 2 from J, leaving 15 bases between them. The CDR3 sequence is 16 residues long. The CDR3 protein is CASSQGIRGDPYEQYF. The CDR3 DNA reads TGTGCCAGCAGCCAAGGGATTCGAGGGGATCCCTACGAGCAGTACTTC.

The rearrangement uses TRBV18 and TRBJ2-3; tentatively, D is TRBD2 (6 bases). Germline V gene sequence: CDR1 KGHSH, CDR2 LQKENI. The CDR3 sequence is 15 residues long. V was clipped by 3 bases and J by 5 bases, with 15 bases between them. The CDR3 region has the DNA TGTGCCAGCTCACCTCTTCGGCGGGGTGGAGATACGCAGTATTTT. Amino acid sequence: CASSPLRRGGDTQYF.

The V gene is TRBV29-1, the J gene TRBJ1-1, with D unclear. Germline CDR1 and CDR2: SQVTM and ANQGSEA. The CDR3 sequence is 13 residues long. V was pared by 5 bases and J by 4 bases, with 14 bases between. CDR3 DNA: TGCAGCGTTCACCGTTACGGAGGCACTGAAGCTTTCTTT. Its translation is CSVHRYGGTEAFF.

The chain carries TRBV2 and TRBJ2-3, with 11 bases aligning to TRBD2. This CDR3 comprises 15 residues. The junction had 7 bases not matched to a gene; V was cut back by 5 bases and J by 6 bases. Per the germline V gene, CDR1 is SNHLY and CDR2 is FYNNEI. CDR3 DNA: TGTGCCAGCAGTCCCATGACTAGCGGGGCCGATACGCAGTATTTT. Residues: CASSPMTSGADTQYF.

The chain couples TRBV14 to TRBJ2-5; D uncertain. Trimming took off 4 bases at V and 5 bases at J, with 8 bases between the two ends. Looked up from germline, CDR1 is SGHDN and CDR2 is FVKESK. The CDR3 length is 12 residues. For the CDR3, the DNA is TGTGCCAGCAGCCCCGTTGATGAGACCCAGTACTTC. Translation: CASSPVDETQYF. Drawing the rest from reference TRBV14 and TRBJ2-5, the complete variable domain is EAGVTQFPSHSVIEKGQTVTLRCDPISGHDNLYWYRRVMGKEIKFLLHFVKESKQDESGMPNNRFLAERTGGTYSTLKVQPAELEDSGVYFCASSPVDETQYFGPGTRLLVL.

The chain joins TRBV27 to TRBJ2-5, with a possible D match to TRBD1 (5 bases). Trimming cost V 5 bases and J 5 bases, with 15 bases left between them. The CDR3 has 14 amino acids. Germline values: CDR1 MNHEY, CDR2 SMNVEV (reference sequence). This CDR3 is CASSQFRVGETQYF. As DNA, the CDR3 is TGTGCCAGCAGTCAGTTCAGGGTTGGCGAGACCCAGTACTTC.

V gene TRBV19 combines with J gene TRBJ1-6; D is ambiguous. CDR1 LNHDA and CDR2 SQIVND come from the germline V gene (reference sequence). The V and J ends lost 10 bases and 7 bases respectively, with 14 bases between them. The CDR3 runs to 13 residues. The CDR3 nucleotides read TGTGCCATCGCGGGAGGAAGCAATTCACCCCTCCACTTT. This encodes CAIAGGSNSPLHF. Combining the CDR3 with reference TRBV19 and TRBJ1-6 gives the whole variable domain DGGITQSPKYLFRKEGQNVTLSCEQNLNHDAMYWYRQDPGQGLRLIYYSQIVNDFQKGDIAEGYSVSREKKESFPLTVTSAQKNPTAFYLCAIAGGSNSPLHFGNGTRLTVT.

The chain combines TRBV6-2 or TRBV6-3 with TRBJ2-1, with D uncertain. The ends were cut back, 6 bases at V and 9 bases at J, with 15 bases in the middle. Per the germline V gene, CDR1 is MNHEY and CDR2 is SVGEGT. The CDR3 is 13 amino acids. DNA for the CDR3: TGTGCCAGCAGCCTCTTCGTGGGCGTTGAGCAGTTCTTC. Its translation is CASSLFVGVEQFF.

The CDR3 DNA follows: TGTGCCAGCAGCCAAGGAGTGAACACTGAAGCTTTCTTT. Its protein product is CASSQGVNTEAFF. The genes are TRBV14 and TRBJ1-1; D remains ambiguous. V gave up 1 base and J gave up 0 bases, with 3 bases separating them. The germline gives CDR1 SGHDN, CDR2 FVKESK. This CDR3 has 13 residues.

About this clone itself: This sample includes further DNA sequences coding for the same CDR3. The rearrangement uses TRBV3-1 (or the pseudogene TRBV3-2) and TRBJ1-2, with unresolved D. Trimming shortened V by 1 base and J by 0 bases, and 3 bases separated the two germline ends. The CDR3 consists of 13 residues. Germline V gives CDR1 LGHDT, CDR2 YNNKEL (reference sequence). The CDR3 region is CASSQGANYGYTF. The CDR3 DNA follows: TGTGCCAGCAGCCAAGGAGCTAACTATGGCTACACCTTC.

The chain has TRBV28 and TRBJ1-1, with D possibly matching TRBD1 (6 bases). CDR3 size: 15 residues. The germline V gene encodes CDR1 MDHEN and CDR2 SYDVKM. The V end was cut by 6 bases, the J end by 0 bases, with 14 bases between. The CDR3 region is CASSPWGALNTEAFF. The CDR3 nucleotides read TGTGCCAGCAGCCCCTGGGGGGCGCTGAACACTGAAGCTTTCTTT. The whole variable domain, filled in from reference TRBV28 and TRBJ1-1, reads DVKVTQSSRYLVKRTGEKVFLECVQDMDHENMFWYRQDPGLGLRLIYFSYDVKMKEKGDIPEGYSVSREKKERFSLILESASTNQTSMYLCASSPWGALNTEAFFGQGTRLTVV.

The chain combines TRBV4-2 with TRBJ1-3, with a tentative D call TRBD1 (5 bases). This CDR3 region has 15 residues. Trimming took off 1 base at V and 3 bases at J, with 10 bases between the two ends. Germline lookup yields CDR1 LGHNA and CDR2 YNFKEQ. CDR3 sequence reads: CASSQARGSGNTIYF. CDR3 DNA sequence: TGTGCCAGCAGCCAAGCGAGGGGCAGTGGAAACACCATATATTTT.

This clone was counted between two and nine times. V usage is TRBV12-2 and J usage is TRBJ1-5; the D segment call TRBD1 is taken from the table without a DNA check. TRBV12-2 is reported as a pseudogene. This CDR3 is 16 amino acids long. CDR3 loop: CASRLGGTALNQPQHF. The CDR3 bases are TGTGCAAGTCGCTTAGGGGGGACAGCTCTAAATCAGCCCCAGCATTTT.

This rearrangement joins TRBV4-1 to TRBJ2-3, with a possible D match to TRBD2 (6 bases). This CDR3 region has 20 residues. Germline V gene lookup returns CDR1 MGHRA and CDR2 YSYEKL. The germline V and J ends were trimmed by 0 bases and 1 base, with 23 bases remaining between them. The CDR3 coding sequence is TGCGCCAGCAGCCAAGATTTGAATCTAGTCCGGAGGGGAGGCACAGATACGCAGTATTTT. Encoded protein: CASSQDLNLVRRGGTDTQYF.

The genes are TRBV6-1 and TRBJ1-6; tentatively, D is TRBD1 (5 bases). The V gene's germline CDR1 is MNHNS and CDR2 SASEGT. The CDR3 extends over 16 amino acids. V was clipped by 0 bases and J by 9 bases, with 15 bases between them. The CDR3 reads CASSEAYRGEGSPLHF. As DNA, the CDR3 is TGTGCCAGCAGTGAAGCGTATAGGGGAGAGGGTTCACCCCTCCACTTT.

V gene TRBV4-1 combines with J gene TRBJ2-1, with TRBD1 identical over 11 bases. The CDR3 covers 17 residues. Germline V gene sequence: CDR1 MGHRA, CDR2 YSYEKL. J was trimmed by 4 bases and V by 3 bases; bases with no gene match: 8. CDR3 amino acids: CASSHLGQGASYNEQFF. CDR3 sequence (DNA): TGCGCCAGCAGCCACTTAGGACAGGGGGCTTCGTACAATGAGCAGTTCTTC.

The chain recombines TRBV5-1 with TRBJ1-1, with a weak D call TRBD1 (5 bases). V was shortened by 5 bases and J by 1 base, with 9 bases between the two germline ends. CDR1 SGHRS and CDR2 YFSETQ come from the germline V gene. There are 13 residues in the CDR3. In DNA, the CDR3 is TGCGCCAGCAGATATGGACAGAACACTGAAGCTTTCTTT. It specifies CASRYGQNTEAFF.

The chain uses TRBV9 and TRBJ2-7; perhaps TRBD1 as D (6 bases). Germline V gives CDR1 SGDLS, CDR2 YYNGEE. This CDR3 has 14 residues. The ends were cut back, 2 bases at V and 2 bases at J, with 11 bases in the middle. The CDR3 sequence is CASSVDRIPYEQYF. The CDR3 bases are TGTGCCAGCAGCGTCGACAGGATCCCCTACGAGCAGTACTTC.

This chain joins TRBV2 and TRBJ2-1; 7 bases match TRBD1. The CDR3 has 11 residues. V lost 6 bases to trimming and J lost 14 bases; unmatched junction nucleotides: 7. Germline CDR1 SNHLY, CDR2 FYNNEI. The CDR3 spells CASSTTTGEFF. The CDR3 DNA reads as TGTGCCAGCAGCACAACTACAGGGGAGTTCTTC.

The chain has TRBV28 and TRBJ2-5; no clear D gene. Trimming stripped 6 bases from V and 5 bases from J, with 16 bases between. The CDR3 loop spans 14 amino acids. Germline CDR1 is MDHEN and CDR2 is SYDVKM. The CDR3: CASRGSAYGETQYF. The CDR3 coding sequence is TGTGCCAGCAGGGGCTCGGCTTATGGCGAGACCCAGTACTTC.

The V call is TRBV3-1 (or the pseudogene TRBV3-2), the J call TRBJ2-7; 8 positions match TRBD1. Germline assignment: CDR1 LGHDT and CDR2 YNNKEL (reference sequence). After removal of 3 bases from V and 3 bases from J, the junction contained 4 bases not matched to a gene. CDR3 length: 14 amino acids. In DNA, the CDR3 is TGTGCCAGCAGCCAGGCAGGGGGCCACTACGAGCAGTACTTC. Protein sequence: CASSQAGGHYEQYF.

The chain has TRBV30 and TRBJ1-6; D might be TRBD1 (6 bases). The CDR3 spans 13 residues. Germline values: CDR1 GTSNPN, CDR2 SVGIG (reference sequence). Trimming took 1 base from V and 11 from J, leaving 12 bases between them. CDR3 loop: CAWSGGGFAPLHF. The CDR3 coding sequence is TGTGCCTGGAGTGGCGGGGGCTTTGCACCCCTCCACTTT.

CDR3: CASSFTGWRETQYF. The CDR3 DNA is TGTGCCAGCAGCTTCACAGGGTGGCGAGAGACCCAGTACTTC. The J gene is TRBJ2-5, the V gene TRBV2, with TRBD1 as a possible D gene (6 bases). The CDR3 spans 14 residues. Between the trimmed V and J ends, which lost 6 bases and 4 bases, there was a span of 15 bases. In germline, CDR1 is SNHLY, CDR2 FYNNEI.